These 25 T cell receptor beta chains came from one sample sequenced in a study of T-cell memory formation after mild COVID-19. Using its own MiXCR run on the 5' RACE reads, TCRdb lists one record per CDR3 protein. The sample has hundreds of thousands of distinct CDR3 sequences; approximately 16% are singletons. The material sequenced was PBMCs or a T cell subset sorted from them (not recorded which). The receptor source for this set is a man younger than 35 who had mild COVID-19 (a few samples of this study predate the infection). Cell type and time point are not known.

In this sample, this clonotype turned up a few times. The rearrangement links TRBV7-9 to TRBJ2-3; D is unresolved. Trimming shortened V by 4 bases and J by 5 bases, and 10 bases separated the two germline ends. The CDR3 spans 13 residues. Germline V gene data show CDR1 as SEHNR and CDR2 as FQNEAQ (reference sequence). For the CDR3, the DNA is TGTGCCAGCAGCTCTACGGTTGGAGATACGCAGTATTTT. Its protein is CASSSTVGDTQYF.

This clonotype appeared a few times. For the CDR3, the DNA is TGCGCCAGCAGCTTACAGGGGACGTACCAAGAGACCCAGTACTTC. Translated, it gives CASSLQGTYQETQYF. V is TRBV5-1 and J is TRBJ2-5, with 7 nucleotides matching TRBD1. Germline CDR1 and CDR2: SGHRS and YFSETQ. Germline trimming cut 2 bases from V and 0 bases from J; bases unmatched to any gene: 4. This CDR3 is built from 15 residues. The variable domain in full, with the rest retrieved from reference TRBV5-1 and TRBJ2-5, is KAGVTQTPRYLIKTRGQQVTLSCSPISGHRSVSWYQQTPGQGLQFLFEYFSETQRNKGNFPGRFSGRQFSNSRSEMNVSTLELGDSALYLCASSLQGTYQETQYFGPGTRLLVL.

V and J are TRBV7-3 and TRBJ1-1; D is undetermined. V was clipped by 5 bases and J by 8 bases, with 12 bases between them. From germline, CDR1 is SGHTA and CDR2 FQGTGA. This CDR3 spans 12 amino acids. DNA for the CDR3: TGTGCCAGCAGCCCCCCCTTCGGGGAAGCTTTCTTT. The encoded protein is CASSPPFGEAFF.

This clonotype was detected only a few times. The CDR3 DNA is TGTGCCAGCAGCGCCACCGGGACAGGGGGCGGCTACACCTTC. Translating gives CASSATGTGGGYTF. This chain links TRBV7-3 with TRBJ1-2; 12 bases are shared with TRBD1. Germline CDR1 SGHTA, CDR2 FQGTGA. The CDR3 extends over 14 amino acids. Unmatched junction bases numbered 6, after V lost 5 bases and J lost 8 bases.

This clonotype was seen a handful of times. V is TRBV4-3 and J is TRBJ2-1, with 8 bases that match TRBD2. The CDR3 is made up of 13 amino acids. The germline V gene has CDR1 LGHNA and CDR2 YSLEER. V was clipped by 8 bases and J by 7 bases; unmatched bases: 7. CDR3 protein: CASSGGAGNEQFF. CDR3 in DNA: TGCGCCAGCTCCGGGGGGGCGGGGAATGAGCAGTTCTTC.

The rearrangement links TRBV20-1 to TRBJ1-2; perhaps TRBD1 as D (5 bases). Germline values: CDR1 DFQATT, CDR2 SNEGSKA (reference sequence). This CDR3 comprises 15 residues. Trimming cost V 6 bases and J 3 bases, with 20 bases left between them. CDR3 protein: CSAPGLQGRDYGYTF. DNA for the CDR3: TGCAGTGCCCCGGGGTTGCAGGGCCGAGACTATGGCTACACCTTC.

The V call is TRBV6-5, the J call TRBJ2-1; 11 nucleotides align to TRBD2. This CDR3 comprises 15 residues. Per the germline V gene, CDR1 is MNHEY and CDR2 is SVGAGI. Trimming cost V 7 bases and J 3 bases; bases outside gene matches: 5. CDR3 in amino acids: CASTRLAGLYNEQFF. DNA for the CDR3: TGTGCCAGCACCCGACTAGCGGGGCTCTACAATGAGCAGTTCTTC.

In its sample, this clonotype was seen a few times. The chain carries TRBV4-3 and TRBJ1-6, with a tentative D call TRBD1 (6 bases). The CDR3 totals 13 residues. Germline loops: CDR1 LGHNA, CDR2 YSLEER. V was cut by 4 bases and J by 9 bases, with 10 bases left in between. This CDR3 is CASSRTEGSPLHF. In DNA, the CDR3 is TGCGCCAGCAGCCGGACAGAGGGTTCACCCCTCCACTTT.

The rearrangement links TRBV5-1 to TRBJ1-1; a possible D gene is TRBD1 (6 bases). In germline, CDR1 is SGHRS, CDR2 YFSETQ. This CDR3 contains 13 residues. V was clipped by 3 bases and J by 9 bases, with 15 bases between them. The CDR3 coding sequence is TGCGCCAGCAGCTCTGAGGGGGGAGTAAAAGCTTTCTTT. This sequence encodes CASSSEGGVKAFF.

This clonotype was seen at least ten times. The CDR3, as DNA: TGTGCCAGCAGCCCCCCGCCACACTCCTACGAGCAGTACTTC. It yields the protein CASSPPPHSYEQYF. The chain couples TRBV12-3 or TRBV12-4 to TRBJ2-7; D gene uncertain. This CDR3 is 14 amino acids long. V dropped 6 bases and J dropped 0 bases, with 12 bases sitting between them.

This clonotype came up a few times. The V gene is TRBV5-1, the J gene TRBJ2-1, with 10 nucleotides matching TRBD2. CDR1 and CDR2 (germline): SGHRS, YFSETQ. J lost 4 bases, V lost 3 bases, and 4 bases had no gene match. The CDR3 loop spans 15 amino acids. The CDR3 is CASSYGLADYNEQFF. As DNA, the CDR3 is TGCGCCAGCAGCTACGGACTAGCGGATTACAATGAGCAGTTCTTC.

This clonotype was seen only a few times. The chain combines TRBV7-2 with TRBJ2-3, with 7 nucleotides matching TRBD1. Germline lookup yields CDR1 SGHTA and CDR2 FQGNSA. The CDR3 totals 14 residues. V dropped 3 bases and J dropped 4; count of bases not matched to a gene: 4. The CDR3 sequence is CASSFGTVSDTQYF. The CDR3 DNA reads TGTGCCAGCAGCTTCGGGACAGTTTCAGATACGCAGTATTTT.

In this sample, this clonotype turned up a few times. The V call is TRBV5-6, the J call TRBJ2-5, with TRBD2 as a possible D gene (6 bases). Trimming cost V 1 base and J 4 bases, with 17 bases left between them. The length of the CDR3 is 16 residues. The germline gives CDR1 SGHDT, CDR2 YYEEEE. CDR3 amino acids: CASSLKVGEVGETQYF. CDR3 coding DNA: TGTGCCAGCAGCTTGAAGGTGGGGGAGGTGGGAGAGACCCAGTACTTC.

V is TRBV20-1 and J is TRBJ2-7; 8 nucleotides agree with TRBD2. The CDR3 sequence is 16 residues long. In germline, CDR1 is DFQATT, CDR2 SNEGSKA (reference sequence). With V trimmed by 0 bases and J by 4 bases, 11 bases remained unmatched. The CDR3 nucleotides read TGCAGTGCTAGAGATTGGCAAACTAGCGGAGGTTACGAGCAGTACTTC. Translation: CSARDWQTSGGYEQYF.

This clonotype has more than one count but fewer than ten. The chain combines TRBV4-3 with TRBJ1-3, with no clear D. Looked up from germline, CDR1 is LGHNA and CDR2 is YSLEER. The CDR3 is 16 residues long. Between the trimmed V and J ends, which lost 1 base and 0 bases, there was a span of 10 bases. CDR3 DNA: TGCGCCAGCAGCCAAGCCACTGCTCCCTCTGGAAACACCATATATTTT. It specifies CASSQATAPSGNTIYF.

This clonotype came up a few times. An end of the junction does not agree with germline; a read error may underlie this. The chain is built from TRBV20-1 and TRBJ2-2; possibly TRBD1 for D (6 bases). The CDR3 loop spans 13 amino acids. The germline gives CDR1 DFQATT, CDR2 SNEGSKA (reference sequence). The CDR3 DNA follows: TGCAGTGCAAGAGGGCCAGGGGCCGGGGAGCTGTTTTTT. This translates into CSARGPGAGELFF.

This clonotype has a handful of counts. The gene calls are TRBV9 and TRBJ2-5; 10 bases fit TRBD2. This CDR3 has 17 residues. The trim removed 0 bases at V and 5 bases at J, leaving 10 bases unmatched. Germline lookup yields CDR1 SGDLS and CDR2 YYNGEE. CDR3 residues: CASSVGVSGGSYETQYF. The CDR3 DNA reads as TGTGCCAGCAGCGTAGGTGTTAGCGGGGGGAGTTATGAGACCCAGTACTTC.

The chain combines TRBV5-6 with TRBJ1-3; the D gene is possibly TRBD1 (5 bases). Germline lookup yields CDR1 SGHDT and CDR2 YYEEEE. This CDR3 has 13 residues. Trimming pared 1 base from V and 8 bases from J, leaving 10 bases between. The CDR3 DNA reads TGTGCCAGCAGCTTGTCCCCGGGGGACACCATATATTTT. This codes for CASSLSPGDTIYF.

This clonotype showed up just a few times. This rearrangement joins TRBV7-2 to TRBJ1-2; 8 nucleotides agree with TRBD1. Per germline, CDR1 SGHTA and CDR2 FQGNSA. J lost 3 bases, V lost 5 bases, and 8 bases had no gene match. This CDR3 is built from 15 residues. In nucleotides, the CDR3 is TGTGCCAGCAGCCCCGGACAGGGCCTCGACTATGGCTACACCTTC. This encodes CASSPGQGLDYGYTF.

This clonotype was seen only a few times. V gene TRBV7-2 combines with J gene TRBJ1-2; a possible D gene is TRBD1 (6 bases). This CDR3 has 14 residues. The germline V gene encodes CDR1 SGHTA and CDR2 FQGNSA. CDR3 coding DNA: TGTGCGACCAGGGGCGCCCCAACGGACTATGGCTACACCTTC. Its protein product is CATRGAPTDYGYTF.

V usage is TRBV12-3 or TRBV12-4 and J usage is TRBJ2-3; 8 bases line up with TRBD2. The CDR3 spans 14 residues. Unmatched junction bases numbered 5, after V lost 5 bases and J lost 4 bases. In nucleotides, the CDR3 is TGTGCCAGCAGTGTTAGCGGGGCCCCAGATACGCAGTATTTT. Protein sequence: CASSVSGAPDTQYF.

CDR3: CASSQAGRGAGGSTGELFF. In nucleotides, the CDR3 is TGCGCCAGCAGCCAAGCGGGAAGAGGGGCCGGTGGTAGCACCGGGGAGCTGTTTTTT. This chain connects TRBV4-3 to TRBJ2-2; the D call may be TRBD1 or TRBD2 (5 bases each). The ends were cut back, 1 base at V and 4 bases at J, with 22 bases in the middle. Germline-derived CDR1 and CDR2 are LGHNA and YSLEER. CDR3 length: 19 amino acids.

This rearrangement joins TRBV7-6 to TRBJ1-2, with D unresolved. This CDR3 comprises 13 residues. With 5 bases removed from V and 0 bases from J, the gap between germline ends came to 7 bases. The V gene's germline CDR1 is SGHVS and CDR2 FNYEAQ. CDR3: CASSPRTNYGYTF. The CDR3 coding sequence is TGTGCCAGCAGCCCTCGGACTAACTATGGCTACACCTTC.

The CDR3 loop is CASLEGPSSTEAFF. CDR3 DNA: TGTGCCAGCCTTGAGGGTCCAAGTTCCACTGAAGCTTTCTTT. The chain employs TRBV5-6 and TRBJ1-1; D gene unclear. The CDR3 spans 14 residues. Germline V gives CDR1 SGHDT, CDR2 YYEEEE. V was cut by 7 bases and J by 4 bases, with 17 bases left in between.

This clonotype was seen at least ten times. The chain uses TRBV7-8 and TRBJ2-2, with unresolved D. The CDR3 has 13 amino acids. The V end was cut by 1 base, the J end by 4 bases, with 4 bases between. Per germline, CDR1 SGHVS and CDR2 FQNEAQ. CDR3 DNA: TGTGCCAGCAGCTTAGACGGCACCGGGGAGCTGTTTTTT. It encodes CASSLDGTGELFF. The full variable domain, rest sourced from reference TRBV7-8 and TRBJ2-2, is GAGVSQSPRYKVAKRGQDVALRCDPISGHVSLFWYQQALGQGPEFLTYFQNEAQLDKSGLPSDRFFAERPEGSVSTLKIQRTQQEDSAVYLCASSLDGTGELFFGEGSRLTVL.